Listed below are T cell receptor beta chains from one sample, sequenced in a study of T cell repertoires in cytomegalovirus infection. MiXCR was run by TCRdb on the reads, yielding one entry per CDR3 protein. In the table there are 80,000 to 95,000 distinct CDR3 sequences, approximately 30% of which are singletons. No cognate antigen is known for these TCRs. The source was CD8+ T cells from cultured PBMCs, collected from culture after CMV antigen stimulation. These receptors all stem from a human donor in good health (CMV status not recorded). Some clones in this sample may be carry-over from other donors' samples. Both conserved end residues are part of each CDR3. D genes are given only for firm matches. Where a row states a size, it is once, few, many or the class of an expanded clone; other rows omit it.

V gene	clone size	J gene	D gene	CDR3 protein	CDR3 DNA
TRBV27	few	TRBJ2-2	.	CASSPLVQGPTGELFF	TGTGCCAGCAGTCCACTGGTTCAGGGCCCTACCGGGGAGCTGTTTTTT
TRBV19	.	TRBJ1-1	.	CARSMTESRHTEAFF	TGTGCCAGAAGTATGACAGAGTCCAGACACACTGAAGCTTTCTTT
TRBV6-1	.	TRBJ2-2	TRBD1	CASSETGSNIGELFF	TGTGCCAGCAGCGAGACAGGGTCGAACATCGGGGAGCTGTTTTTT
TRBV2	few	TRBJ2-3	TRBD2	CASTEGRGYDLGTDTQYF	TGTGCCAGCACCGAGGGGCGGGGGTATGATTTGGGCACAGATACGCAGTATTTT
TRBV19	many	TRBJ2-1	.	CASSISGVSYNEQFF	TGTGCCAGTAGTATATCAGGGGTTTCCTACAATGAGCAGTTCTTC
TRBV5-1	many	TRBJ2-1	TRBD2	CASSFPPLRLAGATSSYNEQFF	TGCGCCAGCAGCTTCCCACCACTAAGGCTAGCGGGGGCCACCTCCTCCTACAATGAGCAGTTCTTC
TRBV4-1	few	TRBJ2-7	.	CASSQDVGYEQYF	TGCGCCAGCAGCCAAGATGTAGGGTACGAGCAGTACTTC
TRBV19	once	TRBJ1-2	TRBD1	CASSAPGGTSGYTF	TGTGCCAGTTCCGCCCCAGGGGGCACATCCGGCTACACCTTC
TRBV7-6	.	TRBJ2-7	TRBD1	CASSSTGVISGTYEQYF	TGTGCCAGCAGCTCGACAGGGGTGATTAGCGGAACCTACGAGCAGTACTTC
TRBV4-1	.	TRBJ2-3	.	CASSQDTAADTQYF	TGCGCCAGCAGCCAAGATACGGCAGCCGATACGCAGTATTTT
TRBV5-1	.	TRBJ2-1	.	CASSLLGNEQFF	TGCGCCAGCAGCTTGCTAGGGAATGAGCAGTTCTTC
TRBV6-1	few	TRBJ2-7	.	CASSEASPLYEQYF	TGTGCCAGCAGTGAAGCTTCGCCCCTTTACGAGCAGTACTTC
TRBV7-6	many	TRBJ2-5	.	CASSQGTDLKETQYF	TGTGCCAGCAGCCAAGGGACGGATCTCAAAGAGACCCAGTACTTC
TRBV19	once	TRBJ2-1	.	CASSRLVYNEQFF	TGTGCCAGTAGTAGACTAGTCTACAATGAGCAGTTCTTC
TRBV7-2	many	TRBJ2-2	.	CASSSPAQGGTGELFF	TGTGCCAGCAGCTCCCCTGCCCAGGGGGGCACCGGGGAGCTGTTTTTT
TRBV7-8	many	TRBJ1-3	.	CASSLAYSSGNTIYF	TGTGCCAGCAGCTTAGCGTACAGCTCTGGAAACACCATATATTTT
TRBV12-3/TRBV12-4	few	TRBJ1-2	.	CASKGGDGYTF	TGTGCCAGCAAGGGGGGGGATGGCTACACCTTC
TRBV12-3/TRBV12-4	many	TRBJ2-7	TRBD1	CASSLRTGGSYEQYF	TGTGCCAGCAGTTTGAGGACAGGGGGCTCCTACGAGCAGTACTTC
TRBV7-6	many	TRBJ2-1	.	CASSLVRPSSYNEQFF	TGTGCCAGCAGCTTAGTACGTCCCAGCTCCTACAATGAGCAGTTCTTC
TRBV7-6	.	TRBJ2-5	TRBD2	CASSGEVGRAQYF	TGTGCCAGCAGCGGGGAGGTGGGGAGGGCCCAGTACTTC
TRBV2	few	TRBJ2-7	.	CASSDMYEQYF	TGTGCCAGCAGTGACATGTACGAGCAGTACTTC
TRBV11-2	few	TRBJ1-1	.	CASSLSVTIDTEAFF	TGTGCCAGCAGCTTAAGTGTCACGATTGACACTGAAGCTTTCTTT
TRBV13	many	TRBJ2-3	.	CASSVTGTRGPLSTDTQYF	TGTGCCAGCAGCGTCACCGGGACTAGGGGGCCCCTCAGCACAGATACGCAGTATTTT
TRBV2	.	TRBJ2-7	.	CASSEGRIRTYEQYF	TGTGCCAGCAGTGAAGGACGGATTCGGACCTACGAGCAGTACTTC
TRBV27	few	TRBJ2-1	.	CASSLLGHSYNEQFF	TGTGCCAGCAGTTTATTGGGACATTCCTACAATGAGCAGTTCTTC
TRBV9	.	TRBJ2-3	TRBD1	CASSVRDRVSQGTDTQYF	TGTGCCAGCAGCGTCCGGGACAGGGTGTCCCAGGGGACAGATACGCAGTATTTT
TRBV7-9	.	TRBJ2-1	TRBD1	CASSYLGQGGIDEQFF	TGTGCCAGCAGCTACTTAGGACAGGGGGGCATCGATGAGCAGTTCTTC
TRBV20-1	.	TRBJ1-2	TRBD1	CSAATGEDYGYTF	TGCAGTGCCGCGACAGGGGAGGACTATGGCTACACCTTC
TRBV2	.	TRBJ2-7	.	CASSEDSSYEQYF	TGTGCCAGCAGTGAAGACAGCTCCTACGAGCAGTACTTC
TRBV14	.	TRBJ2-3	.	CASSYNQELQGDTQYF	TGTGCCAGCAGCTATAACCAAGAGCTCCAGGGGGATACGCAGTATTTT
TRBV29-1	few	TRBJ1-2	.	CSVHLGGYGYTF	TGCAGCGTCCACTTGGGGGGCTATGGCTACACCTTC
TRBV7-2	many	TRBJ2-5	TRBD1	CASSTDRGGLETQYF	TGTGCCAGCAGCACGGACAGGGGAGGGTTGGAGACCCAGTACTTC
TRBV5-6	few	TRBJ2-3	TRBD2	CASSSSGESTDTQYF	TGTGCCAGCAGCAGTAGCGGGGAGAGCACAGATACGCAGTATTTT
TRBV11-1	.	TRBJ2-5	TRBD1	CASSLSGGQETQYF	TGTGCCAGCAGCTTATCAGGGGGACAAGAGACCCAGTACTTC
TRBV7-2	few	TRBJ2-3	TRBD2	CASGGLASTDTQYF	TGTGCCAGCGGGGGACTAGCGAGCACAGATACGCAGTATTTT
TRBV12-3/TRBV12-4	few	TRBJ1-1	.	CASSSPFREDTEAFF	TGTGCCAGCAGTTCCCCTTTTAGGGAGGACACTGAAGCTTTCTTT
TRBV20-1	.	TRBJ1-6	.	CSADPPHLDNSPLHF	TGCAGTGCTGACCCTCCGCACCTAGATAATTCACCCCTCCACTTT
TRBV7-6	.	TRBJ2-7	TRBD1	CASSLEGGYREQYF	TGTGCCAGCAGCTTAGAAGGGGGCTACCGCGAGCAGTACTTC
TRBV6-5	few	TRBJ2-7	.	CASSEGHEQYF	TGTGCCAGCAGTGAGGGGCACGAGCAGTACTTC
TRBV20-1	few	TRBJ2-4	TRBD1	CSASLAPDRGLNIQYF	TGCAGTGCTAGTCTTGCTCCGGACAGGGGGCTGAACATTCAGTACTTC
TRBV12-3/TRBV12-4	few	TRBJ1-1	.	CASSLGGGGAFF	TGTGCCAGCAGTCTTGGTGGAGGGGGAGCTTTCTTT
TRBV20-1	many	TRBJ1-5	.	CSAYGANSNQPQHF	TGCAGTGCCTACGGGGCGAATAGCAATCAGCCCCAGCATTTT